A single sample gave rise to the 8 T cell receptor beta chains below, sequenced in a study of vaccination effects on CD4 cells after COVID-19. No antigen is known for these receptors. Prior to sequencing, the ViraFEST assay stimulated PBMC with viral peptide pools, which expanded the antigen-specific CD4+ T cells. Scientists isolated CD4+ T cells after an approximately 9-day culture period ended. Subjects were given two BNT162b2 or mRNA-1273 vaccine doses. TCRdb keeps only in-frame clones here, not all; method: immunoSEQ multiplex PCR. The sample lists some 27,000 clones; 73% were seen once. The sample in question was CD4+ T cells from PBMCs cultured with HCoV-NL63 spike peptides, obtained after COVID-19 vaccination. The source is a human donor who received a COVID-19 vaccine.

This chain connects TRBV25-1 to TRBJ2-1; TRBD2 aligns across 14 bases. V was pared by 8 bases and J by 6 bases, with 0 bases of the junction left unmatched. Germline CDR1 MGHDK, CDR2 SYGVNS. CDR3 length: 13 residues. This CDR3 reads CASGLAGGNEQFF. The CDR3 bases are TGTGCCAGCGGACTAGCGGGAGGCAATGAGCAGTTCTTC.

The V gene is TRBV5-1, the J gene TRBJ2-2; 8 positions match TRBD2. The CDR3 loop spans 17 amino acids. Germline V lookup: CDR1 SGHRS, CDR2 YFSETQ. The V and J ends lost 5 bases and 0 bases, in that order; junction bases with no gene match: 9. Here the CDR3 reads CASSPRPGLANTGELFF. The DNA for the CDR3 is TGCGCCAGCAGTCCGAGGCCGGGACTAGCGAACACCGGGGAGCTGTTTTTT.

V usage is TRBV4-2 and J usage is TRBJ2-3; 12 positions agree with TRBD2. CDR3 length: 18 residues. The germline V gene has CDR1 LGHNA and CDR2 YNFKEQ. The V and J ends lost 4 bases and 2 bases, in that order; junction bases with no gene match: 10. The CDR3 nucleotides read TGTGCCAGCAGCCTTGATTACAGGACTAGCGGGAACACAGATACGCAGTATTTT. Translating it yields CASSLDYRTSGNTDTQYF.

The chain uses TRBV30 and TRBJ2-3; D gene unclear. There are 16 residues in the CDR3. With 1 base removed from V and 1 base from J, the gap between germline ends came to 15 bases. Per the germline V gene, CDR1 is GTSNPN and CDR2 is SVGIG (reference sequence). The CDR3 DNA reads TGTGCCTGGAGTGCGGCCCTGATTAGTGGCACAGATACGCAGTATTTT. Its translation is CAWSAALISGTDTQYF.

The chain carries TRBV2 and TRBJ1-5, with D possibly matching TRBD1 (5 bases). The V and J ends lost 1 base and 9 bases respectively, with 13 bases between them. The germline CDR1 and CDR2 sequences are SNHLY and FYNNEI. The CDR3 spans 14 residues. This CDR3 is CASSEGRVGGPQHF. The DNA for the CDR3 is TGTGCCAGCAGTGAAGGAAGGGTTGGGGGGCCCCAGCATTTT.

The chain has TRBV2 and TRBJ2-3; D unclear. V was pared by 8 bases and J by 8 bases, with 8 bases between. The CDR3 sequence is 10 residues long. From germline, CDR1 is SNHLY and CDR2 FYNNEI. The CDR3 coding sequence is TGTGCCAGCTCTACGGGTACGCAGTATTTT. This codes for CASSTGTQYF.

V and J are TRBV5-1 and TRBJ1-2; tentative D call: TRBD1 (5 bases). The V end was cut by 0 bases, the J end by 8 bases, with 14 bases between. The CDR3 loop spans 14 amino acids. Germline V gene sequence: CDR1 SGHRS, CDR2 YFSETQ. CDR3 sequence: CASSLERAGDGYTF. For the CDR3, the DNA is TGCGCCAGCAGCTTGGAGCGCGCGGGGGACGGCTACACCTTC.

As concerns this clone: This sample also contains other DNA sequences that code for the same CDR3. J is TRBJ1-5 and V is TRBV18; D remains unclear. CDR1 KGHSH and CDR2 LQKENI come from the germline V gene. Between the trimmed V and J ends, which lost 2 bases and 5 bases, there was a span of 7 bases. The CDR3 spans 13 residues. Here the CDR3 DNA reads TGTGCCAGCTCACCAGGAAGGGATCAGCCCCAGCATTTT. Its protein product is CASSPGRDQPQHF.